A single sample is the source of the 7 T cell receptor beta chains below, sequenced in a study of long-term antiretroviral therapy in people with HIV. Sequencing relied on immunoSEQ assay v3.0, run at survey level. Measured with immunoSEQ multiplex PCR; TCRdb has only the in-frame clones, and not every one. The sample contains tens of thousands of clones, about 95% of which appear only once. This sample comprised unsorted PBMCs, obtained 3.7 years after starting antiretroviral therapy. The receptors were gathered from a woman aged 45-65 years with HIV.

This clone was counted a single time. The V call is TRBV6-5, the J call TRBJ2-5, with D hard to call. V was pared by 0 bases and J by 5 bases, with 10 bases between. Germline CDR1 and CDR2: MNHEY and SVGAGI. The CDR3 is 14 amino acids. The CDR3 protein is CASSYSGTSETQYF. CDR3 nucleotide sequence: TGTGCCAGCAGTTACTCGGGCACGTCCGAGACCCAGTACTTC.

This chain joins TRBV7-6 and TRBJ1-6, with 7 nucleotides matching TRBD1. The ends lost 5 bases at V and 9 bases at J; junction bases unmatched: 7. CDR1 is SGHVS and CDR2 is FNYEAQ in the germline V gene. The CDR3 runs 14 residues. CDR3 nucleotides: TGTGCCAGCAGCCCGACAGGGTTCGGTTCACCCCTCCACTTT. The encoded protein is CASSPTGFGSPLHF.

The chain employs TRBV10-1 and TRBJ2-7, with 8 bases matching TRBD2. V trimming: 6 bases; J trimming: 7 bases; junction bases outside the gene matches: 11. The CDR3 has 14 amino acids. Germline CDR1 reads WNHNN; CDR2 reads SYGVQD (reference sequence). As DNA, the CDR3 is TGCGCCAGCAGCCCCGGGACTAGTTATAAGGAGCAGTACTTC. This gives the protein CASSPGTSYKEQYF.

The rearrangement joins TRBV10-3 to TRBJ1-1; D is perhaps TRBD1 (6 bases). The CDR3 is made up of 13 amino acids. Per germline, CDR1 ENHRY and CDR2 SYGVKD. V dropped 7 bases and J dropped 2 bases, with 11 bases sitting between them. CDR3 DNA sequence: TGTGCCATCAAAGGGGGACTAAACACTGAAGCTTTCTTT. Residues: CAIKGGLNTEAFF.

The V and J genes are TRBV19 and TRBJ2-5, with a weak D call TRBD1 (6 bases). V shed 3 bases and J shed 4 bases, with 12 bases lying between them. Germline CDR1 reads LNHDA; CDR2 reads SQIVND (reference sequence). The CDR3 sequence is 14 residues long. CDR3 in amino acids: CASSMGAGIETQYF. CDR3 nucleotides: TGTGCCAGTAGTATGGGGGCAGGGATAGAGACCCAGTACTTC.

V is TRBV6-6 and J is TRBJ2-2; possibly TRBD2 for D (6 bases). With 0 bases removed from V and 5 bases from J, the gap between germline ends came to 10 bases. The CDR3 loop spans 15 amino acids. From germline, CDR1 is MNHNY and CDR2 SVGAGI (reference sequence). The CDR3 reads CASSYSRAGTGELFF. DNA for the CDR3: TGTGCCAGCAGTTACTCAAGGGCGGGGACCGGGGAGCTGTTTTTT.

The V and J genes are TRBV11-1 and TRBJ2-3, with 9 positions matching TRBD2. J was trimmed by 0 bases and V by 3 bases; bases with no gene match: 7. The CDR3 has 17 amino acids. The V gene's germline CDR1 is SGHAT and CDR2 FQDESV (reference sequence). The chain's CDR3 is CASSLDLSGGSTDTQYF. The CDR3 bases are TGTGCCAGCAGCTTGGACCTTAGCGGGGGTAGCACAGATACGCAGTATTTT.